This record concerns one TCR beta chain sequence. This CDR3 is built from 14 residues. Looked up from germline, CDR1 is MDHEN and CDR2 is SYDVKM. V was clipped by 3 bases and J by 3 bases, with 8 bases between them. This specimen comes from a study of T cell changes during pregnancy in multiple sclerosis. Generated by immunoSEQ multiplex PCR, the TCRdb table keeps only in-frame clones and is missing some. The table has some 64,000 clones, 75% to 95% seen once. The receptor was isolated from a female donor with multiple sclerosis, enrolled in a pregnancy study. Here the sequenced sample was peripheral blood, taken in the first trimester of pregnancy. This chain joins TRBV28 and TRBJ1-4; D not certain. CDR3 residues: CASSFGQPNEKLFF. The CDR3 DNA reads as TGTGCCAGCAGTTTTGGCCAACCTAATGAAAAACTGTTTTTT.